The 27 T cell receptor beta chains below all came from one sample that was sequenced in a study of monozygotic twins with inflammatory bowel disease. TCRdb re-called the 5' RACE reads and catalogs CDR3 proteins one per entry, DNA excluded. The repertoire shows about 380,000 distinct CDR3 sequences; the top ten hold just over 2.5%. Sequences were obtained from blood. The receptors originated from a human donor with ulcerative colitis or Crohn's disease, or a healthy co-twin of an affected twin (not recorded which).

The CDR3 sequence is CASSDCGNTEAFF. The chain carries TRBV10-1 and TRBJ1-1. CDR3 size: 13 residues. Germline V gives CDR1 WNHNN, CDR2 SYGVQD (reference sequence).

The CDR3 spells CASSLGQGLHEQYF. The chain has TRBV3-1 and TRBJ2-7; with no DNA, the TCRdb D assignment of TRBD1 cannot be verified. The CDR3 has 14 amino acids. CDR1 and CDR2 (germline): LGHDT, YNNKEL (reference sequence).

The J gene is TRBJ2-4, the V gene TRBV27; TCRdb's D gene call, TRBD1, goes unchecked for lack of DNA. Germline V gene data show CDR1 as MNHEY and CDR2 as SMNVEV (reference sequence). This CDR3 has 16 residues. The CDR3 reads CASSFGGARAKNIQYF.

The chain is built from TRBV5-1 and TRBJ2-7; the TRBD1 assignment by TCRdb is unverifiable without DNA. This CDR3 region has 17 residues. The germline V gene has CDR1 SGHRS and CDR2 YFSETQ. This CDR3 is CASSLDLILGTAYEQYF.

The CDR3 here is CASSLDRGSYNEQSF. The V call is TRBV7-8, the J call TRBJ2-1. CDR1 is SGHVS and CDR2 is FQNEAQ in the germline V gene. The CDR3 totals 15 residues.

The CDR3 here is CASSPPDGGRAKNIQYF. The V and J genes are TRBV7-9 and TRBJ2-4; TCRdb names TRBD2, which stays unverified in the absence of DNA. The germline V gene encodes CDR1 SEHNR and CDR2 FQNEAQ (reference sequence). The CDR3 length is 17 residues.

The rearrangement joins TRBV6-1 to TRBJ2-7; as DNA is missing, the TRBD1 call by TCRdb cannot be tested. Per the germline V gene, CDR1 is MNHNS and CDR2 is SASEGT. This CDR3 has 15 amino acids. The CDR3 sequence: CASSPDGTGNYEQYF.

The chain joins TRBV12-3 or TRBV12-4 to TRBJ2-7; the D call of TRBD2 rests on TCRdb alone, since no DNA is present to check it. This CDR3 has 14 amino acids. The CDR3 spells CASRASGGAYEQYF.

The V gene is TRBV9, the J gene TRBJ1-6; checking the TCRdb D call of TRBD1 is not possible without DNA. This CDR3 spans 18 amino acids. From germline, CDR1 is SGDLS and CDR2 YYNGEE. The chain's CDR3 is CASSAGRVPGGGNSPLHF.

This sequence joins TRBV6-2 or TRBV6-3 and TRBJ1-2; TCRdb calls TRBD1, which cannot be checked without DNA. The CDR3 sequence is 13 residues long. Germline values: CDR1 MNHEY, CDR2 SVGEGT. CDR3: CASTKGHPYGYTF.

The rearrangement uses TRBV6-5 and TRBJ1-2. Germline V gives CDR1 MNHEY, CDR2 SVGAGI. The CDR3 extends over 15 amino acids. The CDR3 protein is CASSYLTASNYGYTF.

The chain's CDR3 is CASSLQFGELFF. V gene TRBV7-8 combines with J gene TRBJ2-2. CDR1 and CDR2 (germline): SGHVS, FQNEAQ. The CDR3 is 12 residues long. Drawing the rest from reference TRBV7-8 and TRBJ2-2, the complete variable domain is GAGVSQSPRYKVAKRGQDVALRCDPISGHVSLFWYQQALGQGPEFLTYFQNEAQLDKSGLPSDRFFAERPEGSVSTLKIQRTQQEDSAVYLCASSLQFGELFFGEGSRLTVL.

V and J are TRBV10-3 and TRBJ2-1; TCRdb picks TRBD1, but there is no DNA to check that call. The CDR3 is made up of 15 amino acids. Germline loops: CDR1 ENHRY, CDR2 SYGVKD. The CDR3 loop reads CAISESTGTDNEQFF.

This sequence joins TRBV12-3 or TRBV12-4 and TRBJ2-7. The CDR3 is made up of 14 amino acids. The CDR3: CASSLRGQIYEQYF.

V usage is TRBV7-2 and J usage is TRBJ2-2; TCRdb designates TRBD2, a call that cannot be tested without DNA. Germline assignment: CDR1 SGHTA and CDR2 FQGNSA. The CDR3 has 15 residues. CDR3 in amino acids: CASSKRWGDTGELFF.

The rearrangement joins TRBV5-1 to TRBJ2-7; TCRdb's D call of TRBD2 is untestable without DNA. The CDR3 sequence is 14 residues long. Germline CDR1 reads SGHRS; CDR2 reads YFSETQ. Here the CDR3 reads CASSYSGGADEQYF.

The rearrangement joins TRBV20-1 to TRBJ1-5; TCRdb outputs TRBD1, but without DNA this stays unchecked. From germline, CDR1 is DFQATT and CDR2 SNEGSKA (reference sequence). This CDR3 is 15 amino acids long. This chain's CDR3 is CSASPGQGPNQPQHF.

J is TRBJ1-1 and V is TRBV4-1. Germline lookup yields CDR1 MGHRA and CDR2 YSYEKL. The CDR3 extends over 15 amino acids. The CDR3 loop is CASSPRFDYEGLAFF.

The chain has TRBV5-1 and TRBJ1-1; TCRdb's D gene call, TRBD1, goes unchecked for lack of DNA. Per germline, CDR1 SGHRS and CDR2 YFSETQ. This CDR3 spans 16 amino acids. CDR3 in amino acids: CASSLVTGYFGTEAFF. Variable domain in full (rest from reference TRBV5-1 and TRBJ1-1): KAGVTQTPRYLIKTRGQQVTLSCSPISGHRSVSWYQQTPGQGLQFLFEYFSETQRNKGNFPGRFSGRQFSNSRSEMNVSTLELGDSALYLCASSLVTGYFGTEAFFGQGTRLTVV.

The V call is TRBV6-1, the J call TRBJ2-7; TCRdb names TRBD1, which stays unverified in the absence of DNA. This CDR3 region has 17 residues. Germline CDR1 and CDR2: MNHNS and SASEGT. This CDR3 reads CASSPAPGGGGSYEQYF.

The genes are TRBV7-9 and TRBJ2-7. The length of the CDR3 is 13 residues. Per the germline V gene, CDR1 is SEHNR and CDR2 is FQNEAQ (reference sequence). The CDR3 reads CASSLPDQYEQYF.

The V call is TRBV12-3 or TRBV12-4, the J call TRBJ2-2. The CDR3 length is 13 residues. The chain's CDR3 is CASSFSGTGELFF.

This chain connects TRBV11-2 to TRBJ1-5. Germline V gene sequence: CDR1 SGHAT, CDR2 FQNNGV. This CDR3 contains 21 residues. CDR3 protein: CASSLVGVVGRLPTSNQPQHF. Drawing the rest from reference TRBV11-2 and TRBJ1-5, the complete variable domain is EAGVAQSPRYKIIEKRQSVAFWCNPISGHATLYWYQQILGQGPKLLIQFQNNGVVDDSQLPKDRFSAERLKGVDSTLKIQPAKLEDSAVYLCASSLVGVVGRLPTSNQPQHFGDGTRLSIL.

The chain recombines TRBV15 with TRBJ1-6; TCRdb's D call, TRBD1, is unchecked because there is no DNA. From germline, CDR1 is LNHNV and CDR2 YYDKDF (reference sequence). This CDR3 is built from 16 residues. The CDR3 loop is CATGFSDRDFNSPLHF.

V is TRBV4-1 and J is TRBJ2-7. The length of the CDR3 is 15 residues. Per germline, CDR1 MGHRA and CDR2 YSYEKL. CDR3 sequence: CASSQGDIEAYEQYF.

The genes are TRBV20-1 and TRBJ2-4; as DNA is missing, the TRBD1 call by TCRdb cannot be tested. The CDR3 runs 17 residues. Germline lookup yields CDR1 DFQATT and CDR2 SNEGSKA (reference sequence). CDR3 loop: CSARDWQLGATGNIQYF.

The genes are TRBV5-1 and TRBJ1-2; TCRdb designates TRBD1, a call that cannot be tested without DNA. This CDR3 comprises 13 residues. CDR1 is SGHRS, CDR2 YFSETQ, per germline. The CDR3 here is CASSQGSGYGYTF.